This passage covers 15 T cell receptor beta chains from one sample sequenced in a study of T cells in localized non-small cell lung cancer. The assay was immunoSEQ multiplex PCR, and TCRdb's table has in-frame clones only and misses some. The sample shows roughly 34,000 clones, approximately 90% of them seen only once. The starting material was peripheral blood mononuclear cells, obtained before any cancer treatment. The receptors here all came from a man aged 40-75 years with stage III lung adenocarcinoma.

This clone is a singleton in its sample. The V call is TRBV2, the J call TRBJ2-7; D tentatively reads TRBD1 or TRBD2 (5 bases each). Trimming cost V 2 bases and J 3 bases, with 14 bases left between them. The CDR3 covers 15 residues. Germline loops: CDR1 SNHLY, CDR2 FYNNEI. The CDR3 region has the DNA TGTGCCAGCAGTGAATCAGGGACGGAACACTACGAGCAGTACTTC. Translating gives CASSESGTEHYEQYF.

This chain connects TRBV18 to TRBJ2-7; possibly TRBD1 for D (7 bases). This CDR3 is built from 16 residues. Trimming removed 4 bases from V and 0 bases from J, with 16 bases in between. Germline-derived CDR1 and CDR2 are KGHSH and LQKENI. For the CDR3, the DNA is TGTGCCAGCTCACGCAGGGGGGCGACTAGCTCCTACGAGCAGTACTTC. Its protein product is CASSRRGATSSYEQYF. The full variable domain, rest sourced from reference TRBV18 and TRBJ2-7, is NAGVMQNPRHLVRRRGQEARLRCSPMKGHSHVYWYRQLPEEGLKFMVYLQKENIIDESGMPKERFSAEFPKEGPSILRIQQVVRGDSAAYFCASSRRGATSSYEQYFGPGTRLTVT.

The chain links TRBV13 to TRBJ2-7, with 9 bases fitting TRBD1. Looked up from germline, CDR1 is PRHDT and CDR2 is FYEKMQ (reference sequence). V was clipped by 5 bases and J by 3 bases; unmatched bases: 5. The CDR3 length is 14 residues. CDR3 bases: TGTGCCAGCAGCCCCGGGACAGGGTACTACGAGCAGTACTTC. It translates to CASSPGTGYYEQYF.

V and J are TRBV7-8 and TRBJ1-3, with D possibly matching TRBD1 (6 bases). The CDR3 is 18 residues long. Deletions cut 5 bases from V and 0 bases from J, with 20 bases between. Germline-derived CDR1 and CDR2 are SGHVS and FQNEAQ. The CDR3 loop reads CASSPSVGARNSGNTIYF. The CDR3 bases are TGTGCCAGCAGCCCCTCGGTGGGGGCACGCAACTCTGGAAACACCATATATTTT.

This chain joins TRBV4-3 and TRBJ1-2; D unresolved. The CDR3 spans 16 residues. V lost 0 bases to trimming and J lost 6 bases, with 17 bases between them. Germline assignment: CDR1 LGHNA and CDR2 YSLEER. This chain's CDR3 is CASSQDYMPPIDGYTF. DNA for the CDR3: TGCGCCAGCAGCCAAGATTACATGCCACCAATTGATGGCTACACCTTC.

This rearrangement joins TRBV2 to TRBJ2-1; 11 bases are shared with TRBD2. CDR1 and CDR2 (germline): SNHLY, FYNNEI. Trimming removed 8 bases from V and 3 bases from J; junction bases left unmatched: 9. The CDR3 runs 16 residues. This chain's CDR3 is CASWASGGRDYNEQFF. In nucleotides, the CDR3 is TGTGCCAGCTGGGCTAGCGGGGGGAGGGACTACAATGAGCAGTTCTTC.

This rearrangement joins TRBV5-1 to TRBJ2-1; D is uncertain. V was shortened by 2 bases and J by 0 bases, with 9 bases between the two germline ends. CDR3 length equals 15 residues. Germline V lookup: CDR1 SGHRS, CDR2 YFSETQ. The CDR3 DNA is TGCGCCAGCAGCTTATATCTGAGCTCCTACAATGAGCAGTTCTTC. It encodes CASSLYLSSYNEQFF.

CDR3 in amino acids: CASSPDSAYEQYF. As DNA, the CDR3 is TGTGCCAGCAGCCCCGACTCCGCCTACGAGCAGTACTTC. The chain links TRBV11-1 to TRBJ2-7, with D unresolved. This CDR3 is built from 13 residues. Germline CDR1 SGHAT, CDR2 FQDESV (reference sequence). The V and J ends lost 5 bases and 2 bases respectively, with 10 bases between them. Combining the CDR3 with reference TRBV11-1 and TRBJ2-7 gives the whole variable domain EAEVAQSPRYKITEKSQAVAFWCDPISGHATLYWYRQILGQGPELLVQFQDESVVDDSQLPKDRFSAERLKGVDSTLKIQPAELGDSAMYLCASSPDSAYEQYFGPGTRLTVT.

This chain connects TRBV10-2 to TRBJ2-7, with D unclear. The CDR3 extends over 15 amino acids. Germline CDR1 WSHSY, CDR2 SAAADI. Trimming took 0 bases from V and 2 from J, leaving 11 bases between them. For the CDR3, the DNA is TGCGCCAGCAGTGAGTCCCTTGGTGGGGCCTACGAGCAGTACTTC. Its protein is CASSESLGGAYEQYF.

J is TRBJ2-1 and V is TRBV11-3; perhaps TRBD1 as D (6 bases). The V end lost 1 base, the J end lost 8 bases, and 15 bases lay between the germline ends. The germline gives CDR1 SGHNT, CDR2 YENEEA. CDR3 length equals 15 residues. CDR3 residues: CASSLALQGTYEQFF. The CDR3 bases are TGTGCCAGCAGCTTAGCTCTTCAGGGGACGTATGAGCAGTTCTTC.

This clone was seen just once. The chain's CDR3 is CASSIRRGVETQYF. Written as DNA, the CDR3 is TGTGCCAGCAGCATCAGACGGGGGGTTGAGACCCAGTACTTC. The chain combines TRBV7-3 with TRBJ2-5, with 7 bases identical to TRBD2. The CDR3 runs 14 residues. Germline V CDR1 and CDR2: SGHTA, FQGTGA. J lost 5 bases, V lost 5 bases, and 8 bases had no gene match.

The rearrangement uses TRBV28 and TRBJ2-3; 8 bases are shared with TRBD1. Germline-derived CDR1 and CDR2 are MDHEN and SYDVKM. The CDR3 contains 16 residues. After removal of 6 bases from V and 2 bases from J, the junction contained 10 bases not matched to a gene. Here the CDR3 reads CASSPPSRGLTDTQYF. CDR3 sequence (DNA): TGTGCCAGCAGCCCCCCGAGCAGGGGGCTCACAGATACGCAGTATTTT.

The J gene is TRBJ1-6, the V gene TRBV27; tentative D call: TRBD1 (5 bases). V shed 5 bases and J shed 4 bases, with 18 bases lying between them. CDR3 length equals 17 residues. Germline CDR1 reads MNHEY; CDR2 reads SMNVEV (reference sequence). DNA for the CDR3: TGTGCCAGCAGTATCCGCAGGGCCCTCGAGTATAATTCACCCCTCCACTTT. It codes for CASSIRRALEYNSPLHF.

The V and J genes are TRBV28 and TRBJ2-7; 9 bases fit TRBD1. The V and J ends lost 3 bases and 0 bases, in that order; junction bases with no gene match: 3. CDR3 length equals 15 residues. Germline lookup yields CDR1 MDHEN and CDR2 SYDVKM. The CDR3 sequence is CASSLTGGSSYEQYF. In DNA form, the CDR3 reads TGTGCCAGCAGTTTGACAGGGGGTAGCTCCTACGAGCAGTACTTC. Variable domain in full (rest from reference TRBV28 and TRBJ2-7): DVKVTQSSRYLVKRTGEKVFLECVQDMDHENMFWYRQDPGLGLRLIYFSYDVKMKEKGDIPEGYSVSREKKERFSLILESASTNQTSMYLCASSLTGGSSYEQYFGPGTRLTVT.

V gene TRBV13 combines with J gene TRBJ1-1; D uncertain. CDR3 size: 15 residues. V lost 0 bases to trimming and J lost 8 bases, with 16 bases between them. Germline CDR1 and CDR2: PRHDT and FYEKMQ (reference sequence). The CDR3 region has the DNA TGTGCCAGCAGCTTAGGGGGGTCTAGGCGCGGGGAAGCTTTCTTT. The encoded protein is CASSLGGSRRGEAFF.